This T cell receptor (beta chain) was observed in a study of cytomegalovirus exposure and HLA in healthy donors. In the PCR, 60 Vbeta and 13 Jbeta primers were used. The table came from immunoSEQ multiplex PCR; TCRdb's copy has only in-frame clones and leaves some out. The sample holds 150,000 or so clones; around 80% are singletons and the top ten take 10% to 12%. The study's findings and limits: The authors later linked a missense DCLRE1C variant to TCR beta V- and J-gene trimming. Earlier analysis found most TCR beta V segments productive about 87% or about 30% of the time. There were a few CMV-associated chains whose specificity for CMV antigens was confirmed in vitro. Usually a TCR sequence was rare, but some public TCRs were found in many donors.

Comments on this clone: What it recognizes is unknown.

V gave up 2 bases and J gave up 3 bases, with 9 bases separating them. Per germline, CDR1 MNHEY and CDR2 SMNVEV (reference sequence). The CDR3 is 14 amino acids. The receptor comes from a man between 18 and 29 years old in good health and CMV-seropositive. This rearrangement joins TRBV27 to TRBJ2-3, with a possible D match to TRBD2 (5 bases). The sequenced sample consisted of PBMCs. The CDR3 protein is CASSLGSVTDTQYF. The DNA for the CDR3 is TGTGCCAGCAGTTTAGGTAGCGTGACAGATACGCAGTATTTT.